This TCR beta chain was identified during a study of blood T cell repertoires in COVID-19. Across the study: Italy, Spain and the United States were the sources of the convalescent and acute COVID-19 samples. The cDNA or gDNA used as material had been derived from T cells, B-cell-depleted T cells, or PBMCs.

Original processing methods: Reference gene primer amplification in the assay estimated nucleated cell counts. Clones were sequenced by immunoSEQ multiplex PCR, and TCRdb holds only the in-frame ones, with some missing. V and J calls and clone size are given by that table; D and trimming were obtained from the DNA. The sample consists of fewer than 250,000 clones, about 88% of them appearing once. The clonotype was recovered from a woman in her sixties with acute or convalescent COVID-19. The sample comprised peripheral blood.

The CDR3 is CASSKRQGVNQPQHF. The DNA of the CDR3 is TGTGCCAGCAGCAAAAGACAGGGGGTGAATCAGCCCCAGCATTTT. The rearrangement uses TRBV21-1 and TRBJ1-5; the table's D call, TRBD1, has no DNA check behind it. TRBV21-1 corresponds to a pseudogene. This CDR3 contains 15 residues.